This is a list of T cell receptor beta chains from one sample in a study of T cell responses to AZD1222 COVID-19 vaccine. Assay used: immunoSEQ multiplex PCR; TCRdb lists only in-frame clones, some missing. Seen here are about 63,000 clones, around 82% observed once, and the top ten hold approximately 5.9%. The sequenced sample was peripheral blood, obtained 28 days after the second AZD1222 dose. The receptors derive from an adult who received the AZD1222 COVID-19 vaccine. Both conserved end residues are part of each CDR3. Each record gives: J gene, D gene, V gene, clone size, CDR3 protein, CDR3 DNA. The D gene is left open where the match is weak. Only part of the rows carry a size: once, few, many, or a class if the clone is expanded.

j_call: TRBJ1-1; d_call: -; v_call: TRBV5-1; clone_size: -; cdr3_aa: CASSLSQENTEAFF; cdr3_nt: TGCGCCAGCAGCTTGTCCCAGGAGAACACTGAAGCTTTCTTT
j_call: TRBJ1-6; d_call: -; v_call: TRBV19; clone_size: once; cdr3_aa: CASSPIASSYNSPLHF; cdr3_nt: TGTGCCAGTAGTCCTATCGCCAGTTCCTATAATTCACCCCTCCACTTT
j_call: TRBJ1-3; d_call: -; v_call: TRBV5-5; clone_size: few; cdr3_aa: CASSWSTLLGPGNTIYF; cdr3_nt: TGTGCCAGCAGCTGGTCTACGTTGCTGGGACCGGGAAACACCATATATTTT
j_call: TRBJ2-5; d_call: -; v_call: TRBV19; clone_size: -; cdr3_aa: CASRRIPGETQYF; cdr3_nt: TGTGCCAGTAGGAGGATCCCGGGGGAGACCCAGTACTTC
j_call: TRBJ1-4; d_call: -; v_call: TRBV4-1; clone_size: -; cdr3_aa: CASSQEPGRNEKLFF; cdr3_nt: TGCGCCAGCAGCCAAGAGCCAGGGAGAAATGAAAAACTGTTTTTT
j_call: TRBJ1-6; d_call: TRBD1; v_call: TRBV18; clone_size: -; cdr3_aa: CASSETGLMVSPLHF; cdr3_nt: TGTGCCAGCTCAGAGACAGGGTTGATGGTCTCACCCCTCCACTTT
j_call: TRBJ1-6; d_call: -; v_call: TRBV28; clone_size: -; cdr3_aa: CANSGQGNSPLHF; cdr3_nt: TGTGCCAACTCGGGGCAGGGAAATTCACCCCTCCACTTT
j_call: TRBJ1-1; d_call: -; v_call: TRBV11-2; clone_size: -; cdr3_aa: CASSLTGGTEAFF; cdr3_nt: TGTGCCAGCAGCTTAACGGGGGGCACTGAAGCTTTCTTT
j_call: TRBJ2-3; d_call: -; v_call: TRBV2; clone_size: -; cdr3_aa: CASSGAADTDTQYF; cdr3_nt: TGTGCCAGCAGTGGTGCGGCGGACACAGATACGCAGTATTTT
j_call: TRBJ2-5; d_call: TRBD2; v_call: TRBV18; clone_size: -; cdr3_aa: CASSPRTQRGDQETQYF; cdr3_nt: TGTGCCAGCTCACCAAGAACCCAGCGGGGGGACCAAGAGACCCAGTACTTC
j_call: TRBJ2-1; d_call: -; v_call: TRBV19; clone_size: -; cdr3_aa: CASTSEGGGLRQFF; cdr3_nt: TGTGCCAGTACTTCAGAAGGGGGGGGATTGAGGCAGTTCTTC
j_call: TRBJ2-3; d_call: TRBD2; v_call: TRBV6-1; clone_size: -; cdr3_aa: CASSELSGGTDTQYF; cdr3_nt: TGTGCCAGCAGTGAACTCAGCGGGGGCACAGATACGCAGTATTTT
j_call: TRBJ1-3; d_call: -; v_call: TRBV20-1; clone_size: once; cdr3_aa: CSASEQPRFGNTIYF; cdr3_nt: TGCAGTGCTAGTGAGCAGCCTCGTTTTGGAAACACCATATATTTT
j_call: TRBJ2-1; d_call: -; v_call: TRBV30; clone_size: once; cdr3_aa: CAWSVLYEQFF; cdr3_nt: TGTGCCTGGAGTGTACTCTATGAGCAGTTCTTC
j_call: TRBJ2-7; d_call: -; v_call: TRBV5-1; clone_size: -; cdr3_aa: CASSLVASSYEQYF; cdr3_nt: TGCGCCAGCAGCTTGGTCGCCAGTTCCTACGAGCAGTACTTC
j_call: TRBJ1-5; d_call: TRBD1; v_call: TRBV28; clone_size: -; cdr3_aa: CASSPGGSFNQPQHF; cdr3_nt: TGTGCCAGCAGCCCAGGGGGCTCTTTCAATCAGCCCCAGCATTTT
j_call: TRBJ1-4; d_call: TRBD1; v_call: TRBV7-8; clone_size: -; cdr3_aa: CASSLGSRGGLGEKLFF; cdr3_nt: TGTGCCAGCAGCTTAGGATCCAGAGGGGGCTTGGGTGAAAAACTGTTTTTT
j_call: TRBJ2-3; d_call: TRBD2; v_call: TRBV3-1/TRBV3-2; clone_size: -; cdr3_aa: CASSQGSGGAADTQYF; cdr3_nt: TGTGCCAGCAGCCAAGGAAGCGGGGGGGCCGCAGATACGCAGTATTTT
j_call: TRBJ2-5; d_call: -; v_call: TRBV7-9; clone_size: -; cdr3_aa: CASSLADQTSQYF; cdr3_nt: TGTGCCAGCAGCTTAGCGGACCAGACGTCCCAGTACTTC
j_call: TRBJ1-1; d_call: TRBD1; v_call: TRBV18; clone_size: -; cdr3_aa: CASSPPGQGTLNTEAFF; cdr3_nt: TGTGCCAGCTCACCCCCGGGACAGGGGACGTTGAACACTGAAGCTTTCTTT
j_call: TRBJ1-1; d_call: TRBD1; v_call: TRBV18; clone_size: -; cdr3_aa: CASSEDRITEAFF; cdr3_nt: TGTGCCAGCTCTGAGGACAGGATAACTGAAGCTTTCTTT
j_call: TRBJ2-2; d_call: -; v_call: TRBV18; clone_size: -; cdr3_aa: CASSPVEAANTGELFF; cdr3_nt: TGTGCCAGCTCACCCGTCGAAGCCGCGAACACCGGGGAGCTGTTTTTT
j_call: TRBJ2-4; d_call: -; v_call: TRBV10-2; clone_size: -; cdr3_aa: CASSELTGLNIQYF; cdr3_nt: TGCGCCAGCAGTGAGTTGACAGGATTAAACATTCAGTACTTC
j_call: TRBJ1-2; d_call: TRBD1; v_call: TRBV7-8; clone_size: -; cdr3_aa: CASSLGGTGEDGGYTF; cdr3_nt: TGTGCCAGCAGCTTAGGGGGGACAGGGGAAGATGGTGGCTACACCTTC
j_call: TRBJ1-1; d_call: -; v_call: TRBV6-2/TRBV6-3; clone_size: -; cdr3_aa: CASSYGQFGAFF; cdr3_nt: TGTGCCAGCAGTTACGGGCAGTTCGGAGCTTTCTTT
j_call: TRBJ2-3; d_call: TRBD1; v_call: TRBV29-1; clone_size: -; cdr3_aa: CSGEGQGADTQYF; cdr3_nt: TGCAGCGGCGAAGGACAGGGGGCAGATACGCAGTATTTT
j_call: TRBJ1-4; d_call: -; v_call: TRBV13; clone_size: few; cdr3_aa: CASSNLEAGEKLFF; cdr3_nt: TGTGCCAGCAGCAATTTGGAGGCCGGGGAAAAACTGTTTTTT
j_call: TRBJ2-2; d_call: -; v_call: TRBV24-1; clone_size: -; cdr3_aa: CATSDISSNTGELFF; cdr3_nt: TGTGCCACCAGTGACATTTCCTCGAACACCGGGGAGCTGTTTTTT
j_call: TRBJ1-6; d_call: -; v_call: TRBV5-6; clone_size: -; cdr3_aa: CASTPGRYNSPLHF; cdr3_nt: TGTGCCAGCACCCCTGGACGGTATAATTCACCCCTCCACTTT
j_call: TRBJ1-4; d_call: TRBD1; v_call: TRBV5-6; clone_size: -; cdr3_aa: CASSTVRTGGSEKLFF; cdr3_nt: TGTGCCAGCAGCACCGTCAGGACAGGGGGAAGTGAAAAACTGTTTTTT
j_call: TRBJ2-5; d_call: -; v_call: TRBV6-2/TRBV6-3; clone_size: -; cdr3_aa: CASSYRTVPQYF; cdr3_nt: TGTGCCAGCAGTTACAGGACGGTTCCCCAGTACTTC
j_call: TRBJ2-7; d_call: -; v_call: TRBV5-3; clone_size: -; cdr3_aa: CARTLKGLGAYEQYF; cdr3_nt: TGTGCCAGAACCCTTAAGGGACTTGGAGCCTACGAGCAGTACTTC
j_call: TRBJ2-5; d_call: -; v_call: TRBV20-1; clone_size: -; cdr3_aa: CSASGLGLQETQYF; cdr3_nt: TGCAGTGCTAGTGGGCTAGGGCTCCAAGAGACCCAGTACTTC
j_call: TRBJ1-4; d_call: -; v_call: TRBV18; clone_size: -; cdr3_aa: CASSPLANEKLFF; cdr3_nt: TGTGCCAGCTCCCCGCTTGCTAATGAAAAACTGTTTTTT
j_call: TRBJ2-7; d_call: -; v_call: TRBV7-2; clone_size: -; cdr3_aa: CASSLVGVGGVSSYEQYF; cdr3_nt: TGTGCCAGCAGCTTAGTTGGGGTTGGCGGGGTTAGCTCCTACGAGCAGTACTTC
j_call: TRBJ1-5; d_call: -; v_call: TRBV30; clone_size: -; cdr3_aa: CAWSRGRDQPQHF; cdr3_nt: TGTGCCTGGAGCCGGGGACGCGATCAGCCCCAGCATTTT
j_call: TRBJ1-6; d_call: -; v_call: TRBV5-4; clone_size: -; cdr3_aa: CASSRTLTDSPLHF; cdr3_nt: TGTGCCAGCAGCCGGACCCTAACCGATTCACCCCTCCACTTT
j_call: TRBJ1-2; d_call: -; v_call: TRBV30; clone_size: -; cdr3_aa: CAWTPGYGYTF; cdr3_nt: TGTGCCTGGACCCCGGGATATGGCTACACCTTC
j_call: TRBJ2-3; d_call: TRBD2; v_call: TRBV27; clone_size: few; cdr3_aa: CASRGLVPDTQYF; cdr3_nt: TGTGCCAGCAGAGGACTAGTCCCAGATACGCAGTATTTT
j_call: TRBJ2-1; d_call: TRBD2; v_call: TRBV2; clone_size: -; cdr3_aa: CASRLAGGGEQFF; cdr3_nt: TGTGCCAGCAGACTAGCGGGGGGCGGTGAGCAGTTCTTC
j_call: TRBJ1-2; d_call: -; v_call: TRBV5-6; clone_size: -; cdr3_aa: CASSGLDRPYGYTF; cdr3_nt: TGTGCCAGCAGCGGCCTTGACAGACCGTATGGCTACACCTTC
j_call: TRBJ2-3; d_call: -; v_call: TRBV10-3; clone_size: -; cdr3_aa: CAISQRGPVTDTQYF; cdr3_nt: TGTGCCATCAGCCAACGGGGGCCCGTTACAGATACGCAGTATTTT
j_call: TRBJ1-2; d_call: TRBD1; v_call: TRBV5-1; clone_size: -; cdr3_aa: CASRSSTGDYGYTF; cdr3_nt: TGCGCCAGCCGATCATCGACAGGGGACTATGGCTACACCTTC
j_call: TRBJ1-4; d_call: -; v_call: TRBV19; clone_size: once; cdr3_aa: CASSIGSDNEKLFF; cdr3_nt: TGTGCCAGTAGTATTGGCAGCGATAATGAAAAACTGTTTTTT
j_call: TRBJ1-2; d_call: TRBD1; v_call: TRBV18; clone_size: -; cdr3_aa: CASSPSITGGDGYTF; cdr3_nt: TGTGCCAGCTCACCCTCGATAACAGGGGGCGATGGCTACACCTTC
j_call: TRBJ1-5; d_call: -; v_call: TRBV3-1/TRBV3-2; clone_size: -; cdr3_aa: CASSPEKPWTYSNQPQHF; cdr3_nt: TGTGCCAGCAGCCCCGAGAAACCGTGGACATATAGCAATCAGCCCCAGCATTTT
j_call: TRBJ2-2; d_call: -; v_call: TRBV5-1; clone_size: -; cdr3_aa: CASSLGLGVGELFF; cdr3_nt: TGCGCCAGCAGCTTGGGATTGGGAGTCGGGGAGCTGTTTTTT
j_call: TRBJ1-2; d_call: -; v_call: TRBV29-1; clone_size: -; cdr3_aa: CSVPEGGVGGYTF; cdr3_nt: TGCAGCGTCCCCGAGGGAGGGGTGGGTGGCTACACCTTC
j_call: TRBJ1-3; d_call: TRBD1; v_call: TRBV18; clone_size: -; cdr3_aa: CASSPPTGPGNTIYF; cdr3_nt: TGTGCCAGCTCACCACCGACAGGGCCTGGAAACACCATATATTTT
j_call: TRBJ1-6; d_call: -; v_call: TRBV7-2; clone_size: -; cdr3_aa: CASSYRGVDSPLHF; cdr3_nt: TGTGCCAGCAGCTACCGGGGCGTTGATTCACCCCTCCACTTT
j_call: TRBJ2-3; d_call: TRBD2; v_call: TRBV7-8; clone_size: -; cdr3_aa: CASSSEIAGAIPVRRADTQYF; cdr3_nt: TGTGCCAGCAGCTCGGAAATAGCGGGGGCCATTCCCGTACGGAGGGCAGATACGCAGTATTTT
j_call: TRBJ1-1; d_call: -; v_call: TRBV19; clone_size: -; cdr3_aa: CASSIRDIGLFTEAFF; cdr3_nt: TGTGCCAGTAGTATCCGGGATATCGGGCTATTTACTGAAGCTTTCTTT
j_call: TRBJ1-3; d_call: -; v_call: TRBV6-2/TRBV6-3; clone_size: -; cdr3_aa: CASSRVSGNTIYF; cdr3_nt: TGTGCCAGCAGCCGCGTCTCTGGAAACACCATATATTTT
j_call: TRBJ2-6; d_call: -; v_call: TRBV5-1; clone_size: -; cdr3_aa: CASSQRRPGANVLTF; cdr3_nt: TGCGCCAGCAGCCAACGTCGCCCTGGGGCCAACGTCCTGACTTTC